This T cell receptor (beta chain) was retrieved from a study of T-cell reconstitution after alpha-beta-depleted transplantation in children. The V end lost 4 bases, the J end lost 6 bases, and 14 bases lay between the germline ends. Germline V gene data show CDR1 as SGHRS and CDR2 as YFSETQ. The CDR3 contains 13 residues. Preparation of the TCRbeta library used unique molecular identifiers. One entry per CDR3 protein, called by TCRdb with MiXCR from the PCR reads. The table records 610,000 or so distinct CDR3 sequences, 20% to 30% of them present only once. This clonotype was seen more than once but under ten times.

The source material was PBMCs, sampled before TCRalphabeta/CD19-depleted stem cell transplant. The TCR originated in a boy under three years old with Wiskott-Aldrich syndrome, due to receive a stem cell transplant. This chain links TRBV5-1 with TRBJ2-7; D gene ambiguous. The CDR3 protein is CASSPGWDLEQYF. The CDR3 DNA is TGCGCCAGCAGCCCGGGCTGGGATCTCGAGCAGTACTTC.